These T cell receptor beta chains were read from a single sample in a study of blood T cell repertoires in COVID-19. Data came from immunoSEQ multiplex PCR; TCRdb stores just in-frame clones and leaves some out. The sample carries approximately 220,000 clones, around 86% recorded once. The material sequenced was peripheral blood. These receptors were obtained from a man aged 55 to 70 with acute or convalescent COVID-19. The CDR3 runs from the conserved cysteine through the conserved F or W. The D gene is left open where the match is weak. The size of a clone is reported for some rows only, either as once, few or many, or as a class for expanded clones.

DNA	CDR3	D	V	J	size	length
TGCGCCAGCAGCCCCGGGACAGCGAGGCCCTGGGAGGAAAAACTGTTTTTT	CASSPGTARPWEEKLFF	TRBD1	TRBV5-1	TRBJ1-4	.	17
TGTGCCAGCAGTTCCACTGGTTCCTACGAGCAGTACTTC	CASSSTGSYEQYF	.	TRBV6-6	TRBJ2-7	.	13
TGTGCCAGCAGCTTGGGGAGCGGGGGCGACACAGATACGCAGTATTTT	CASSLGSGGDTDTQYF	TRBD2	TRBV7-6	TRBJ2-3	.	16
TGTGCCAGCAGCTCAGGGGGCGCGAATCAGCCCCAGCATTTT	CASSSGGANQPQHF	TRBD1	TRBV6-1	TRBJ1-5	.	14
TGTGCCAGCAGCTTAACGACAGGCCAAGAGACCCAGTACTTC	CASSLTTGQETQYF	.	TRBV7-9	TRBJ2-5	.	14
TGTGCCAGCAGTGACGTGGGAAACACCATATATTTT	CASSDVGNTIYF	.	TRBV2	TRBJ1-3	.	12
TGCGCCAGCAGCGGGGACCCCGGGACAGTCTCCTACGAGCAGTACTTC	CASSGDPGTVSYEQYF	TRBD1	TRBV5-1	TRBJ2-7	.	16
TGTGCCAGCAGCTTAGCCCAGGAGCAGTACTTC	CASSLAQEQYF	.	TRBV11-2	TRBJ2-7	.	11
TGCGCCAGCAGCTTGTCGGGGCAGGGGATATGGGGAGCGGAGACCCAGTACTTC	CASSLSGQGIWGAETQYF	.	TRBV5-1	TRBJ2-5	once	18
TGTGCCAGCAGCCAAGACCTAGCGGGGGGCACAGATACGCAGTATTTT	CASSQDLAGGTDTQYF	TRBD2	TRBV4-2	TRBJ2-3	.	16
TGCGCCAGCAGTGAGTCACGGGTTCAGCCCCAGCATTTT	CASSESRVQPQHF	.	TRBV10-2	TRBJ1-5	.	13
TGTGCCAGCACGGGGGGGGCCACAGATACGCAGTATTTT	CASTGGATDTQYF	TRBD2	TRBV6-1	TRBJ2-3	.	13